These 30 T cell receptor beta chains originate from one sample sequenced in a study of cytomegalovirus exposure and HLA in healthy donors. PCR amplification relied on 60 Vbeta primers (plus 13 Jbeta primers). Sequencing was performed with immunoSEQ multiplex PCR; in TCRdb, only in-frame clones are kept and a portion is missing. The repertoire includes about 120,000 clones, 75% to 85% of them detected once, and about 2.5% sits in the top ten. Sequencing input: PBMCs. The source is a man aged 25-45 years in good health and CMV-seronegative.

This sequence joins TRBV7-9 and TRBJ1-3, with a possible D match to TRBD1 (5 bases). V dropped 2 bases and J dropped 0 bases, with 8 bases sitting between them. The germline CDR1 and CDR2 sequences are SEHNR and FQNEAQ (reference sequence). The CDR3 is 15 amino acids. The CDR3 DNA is TGTGCCAGCAGCTTATTGACAGCCTCTGGAAACACCATATATTTT. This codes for CASSLLTASGNTIYF.

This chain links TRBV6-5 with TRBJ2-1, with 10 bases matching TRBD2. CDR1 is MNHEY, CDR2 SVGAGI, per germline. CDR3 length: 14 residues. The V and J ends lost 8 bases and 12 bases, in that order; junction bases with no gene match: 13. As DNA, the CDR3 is TGTGCCAGCCGAGGGGCTAGCGGGGGCACGGGGCAGTTCTTC. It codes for CASRGASGGTGQFF.

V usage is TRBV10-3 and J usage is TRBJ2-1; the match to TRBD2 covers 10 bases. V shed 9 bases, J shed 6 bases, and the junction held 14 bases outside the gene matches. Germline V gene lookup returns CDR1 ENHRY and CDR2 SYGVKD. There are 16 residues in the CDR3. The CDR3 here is CAINQNLAGEGNEQFF. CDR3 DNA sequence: TGTGCCATAAACCAGAACCTAGCGGGAGAGGGCAATGAGCAGTTCTTC.

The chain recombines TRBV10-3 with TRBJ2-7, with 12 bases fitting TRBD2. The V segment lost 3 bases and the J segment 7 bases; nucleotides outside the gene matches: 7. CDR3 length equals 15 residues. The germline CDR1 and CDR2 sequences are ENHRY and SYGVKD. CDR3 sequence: CAISDLAGGPGEQYF. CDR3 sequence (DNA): TGTGCCATCAGTGACCTAGCGGGAGGGCCTGGAGAGCAGTACTTC.

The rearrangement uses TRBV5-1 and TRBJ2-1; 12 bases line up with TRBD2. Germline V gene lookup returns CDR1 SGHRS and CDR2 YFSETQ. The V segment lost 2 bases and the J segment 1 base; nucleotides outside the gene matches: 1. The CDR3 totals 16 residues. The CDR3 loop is CASSLGTSGSYNEQFF. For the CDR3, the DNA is TGCGCCAGCAGCTTAGGGACTAGCGGGTCCTACAATGAGCAGTTCTTC.

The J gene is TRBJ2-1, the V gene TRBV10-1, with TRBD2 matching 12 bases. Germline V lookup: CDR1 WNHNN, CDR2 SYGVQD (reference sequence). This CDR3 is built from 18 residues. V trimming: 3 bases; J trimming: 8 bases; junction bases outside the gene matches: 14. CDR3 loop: CASSDLAGGPKRAHEQFF. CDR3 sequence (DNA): TGCGCCAGCAGTGACCTAGCGGGAGGGCCAAAGCGGGCCCATGAGCAGTTCTTC.

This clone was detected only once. Here the CDR3 reads CASSLVGGAGQPQHF. CDR3 nucleotide sequence: TGTGCCAGCAGCTTAGTGGGGGGGGCGGGTCAGCCCCAGCATTTT. The chain recombines TRBV7-9 with TRBJ1-5; D is possibly TRBD1 (6 bases). V lost 1 base to trimming and J lost 6 bases, with 13 bases between them. The germline CDR1 and CDR2 sequences are SEHNR and FQNEAQ (reference sequence). There are 15 residues in the CDR3.

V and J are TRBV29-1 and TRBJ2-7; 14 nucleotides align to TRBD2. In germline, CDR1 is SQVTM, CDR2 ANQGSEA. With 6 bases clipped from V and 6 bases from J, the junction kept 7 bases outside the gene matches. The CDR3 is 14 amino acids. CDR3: CSVQTGLAGVEQYF. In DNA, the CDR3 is TGCAGCGTACAGACGGGACTAGCGGGAGTCGAGCAGTACTTC.

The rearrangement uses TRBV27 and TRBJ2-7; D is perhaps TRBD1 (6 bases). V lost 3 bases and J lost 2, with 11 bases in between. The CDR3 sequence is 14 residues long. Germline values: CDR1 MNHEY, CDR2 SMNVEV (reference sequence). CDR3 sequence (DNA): TGTGCCAGCAGTTTTGGACAGCTAGCCTACGAGCAGTACTTC. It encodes CASSFGQLAYEQYF.

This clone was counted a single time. The CDR3 protein is CASSPTGTLSYNEQFF. CDR3 in DNA: TGTGCCAGCAGCCCGACAGGAACACTTTCCTACAATGAGCAGTTCTTC. V and J are TRBV2 and TRBJ2-1; D may be TRBD1 (6 bases). The CDR3 is 16 residues long. From germline, CDR1 is SNHLY and CDR2 FYNNEI. The V end was cut by 6 bases, the J end by 1 base, with 16 bases between.

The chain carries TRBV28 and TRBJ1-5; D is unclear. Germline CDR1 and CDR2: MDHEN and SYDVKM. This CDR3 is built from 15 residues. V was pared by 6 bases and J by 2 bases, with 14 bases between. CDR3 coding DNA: TGTGCCAGCAGCAGCCCGGAGGGTCGCAATCAGCCCCAGCATTTT. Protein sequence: CASSSPEGRNQPQHF.

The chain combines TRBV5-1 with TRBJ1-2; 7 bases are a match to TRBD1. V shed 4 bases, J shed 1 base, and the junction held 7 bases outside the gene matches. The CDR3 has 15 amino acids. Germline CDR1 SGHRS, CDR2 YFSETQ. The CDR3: CASSETGIYNYGYTF. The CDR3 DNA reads TGCGCCAGCAGCGAGACAGGGATTTATAACTATGGCTACACCTTC.

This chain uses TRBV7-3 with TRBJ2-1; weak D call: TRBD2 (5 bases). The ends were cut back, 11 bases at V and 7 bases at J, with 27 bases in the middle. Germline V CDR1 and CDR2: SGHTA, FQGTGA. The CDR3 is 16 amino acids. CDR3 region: CASSPLGSGGPNEQFF. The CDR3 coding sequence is TGTGCCTCCTCTCCCCTTGGCTCCGGAGGACCTAATGAGCAGTTCTTC.

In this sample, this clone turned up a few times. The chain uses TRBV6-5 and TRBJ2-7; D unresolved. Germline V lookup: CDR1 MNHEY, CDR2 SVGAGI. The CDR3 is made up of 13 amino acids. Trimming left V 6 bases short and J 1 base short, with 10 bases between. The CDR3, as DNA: TGTGCCAGCAGCCTAGGTTTTTCCTACGAGCAGTACTTC. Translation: CASSLGFSYEQYF.

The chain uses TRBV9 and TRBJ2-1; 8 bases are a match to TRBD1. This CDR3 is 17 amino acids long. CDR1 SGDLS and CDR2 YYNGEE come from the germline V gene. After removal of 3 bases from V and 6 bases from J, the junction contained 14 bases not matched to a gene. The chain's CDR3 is CASSEPRRTGMGNEQFF. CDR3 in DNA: TGTGCCAGCAGCGAACCGCGCCGGACAGGGATGGGCAATGAGCAGTTCTTC.

Here the CDR3 reads CASSISDRREAFF. DNA for the CDR3: TGTGCCAGTAGTATATCCGACAGGCGTGAAGCTTTCTTT. J is TRBJ1-1 and V is TRBV19, with a weak D call TRBD1 (6 bases). This CDR3 comprises 13 residues. V lost 2 bases to trimming and J lost 7 bases, with 11 bases between them. Per germline, CDR1 LNHDA and CDR2 SQIVND (reference sequence).

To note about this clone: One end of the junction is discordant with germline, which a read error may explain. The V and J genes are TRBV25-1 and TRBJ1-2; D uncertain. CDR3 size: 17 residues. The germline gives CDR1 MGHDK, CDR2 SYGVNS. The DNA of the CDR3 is TGTGCCAGCAGTGACGGATGGAGGCGCCCGGGCGTCTATGGCTACCCCTTC. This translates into CASSDGWRRPGVYGYPF.

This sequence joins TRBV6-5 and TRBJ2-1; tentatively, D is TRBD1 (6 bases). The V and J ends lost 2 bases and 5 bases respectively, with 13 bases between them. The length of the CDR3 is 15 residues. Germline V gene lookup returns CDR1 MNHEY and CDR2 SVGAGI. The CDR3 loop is CASSYVQGPHNEQFF. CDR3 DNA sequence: TGTGCCAGCAGTTACGTACAGGGTCCACACAATGAGCAGTTCTTC.

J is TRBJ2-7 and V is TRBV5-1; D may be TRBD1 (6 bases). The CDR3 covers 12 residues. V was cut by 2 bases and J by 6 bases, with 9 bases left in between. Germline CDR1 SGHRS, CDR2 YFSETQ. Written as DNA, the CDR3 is TGCGCCAGCAGCTTCGGGACACCCGAGCAGTACTTC. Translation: CASSFGTPEQYF. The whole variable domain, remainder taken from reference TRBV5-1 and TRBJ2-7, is KAGVTQTPRYLIKTRGQQVTLSCSPISGHRSVSWYQQTPGQGLQFLFEYFSETQRNKGNFPGRFSGRQFSNSRSEMNVSTLELGDSALYLCASSFGTPEQYFGPGTRLTVT.

CDR3 sequence reads: CASSESSSGTPYEQYF. CDR3 coding DNA: TGCGCCAGCAGTGAGTCGAGTAGCGGGACTCCCTACGAGCAGTACTTC. The chain links TRBV10-1 to TRBJ2-7; 8 nucleotides line up with TRBD2. Germline-derived CDR1 and CDR2 are WNHNN and SYGVQD (reference sequence). This CDR3 spans 16 amino acids. Trimming cost V 0 bases and J 2 bases; bases outside gene matches: 6.

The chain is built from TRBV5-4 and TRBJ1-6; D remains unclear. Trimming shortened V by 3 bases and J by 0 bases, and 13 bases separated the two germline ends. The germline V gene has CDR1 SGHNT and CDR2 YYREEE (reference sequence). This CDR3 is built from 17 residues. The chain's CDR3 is CASSWGGSNSYNSPLHF. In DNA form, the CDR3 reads TGTGCCAGCAGCTGGGGAGGGTCGAACTCCTATAATTCACCCCTCCACTTT.

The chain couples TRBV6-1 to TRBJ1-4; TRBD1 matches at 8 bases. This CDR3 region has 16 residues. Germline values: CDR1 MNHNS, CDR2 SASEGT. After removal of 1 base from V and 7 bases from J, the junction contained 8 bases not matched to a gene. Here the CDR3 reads CASSEGFGQGGEKLFF. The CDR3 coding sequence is TGTGCCAGCAGTGAAGGTTTCGGACAGGGTGGTGAAAAACTGTTTTTT.

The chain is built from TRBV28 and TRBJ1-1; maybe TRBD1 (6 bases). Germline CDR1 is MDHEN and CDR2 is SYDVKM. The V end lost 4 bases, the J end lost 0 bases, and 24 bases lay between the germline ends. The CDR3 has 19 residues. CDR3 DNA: TGTGCCAGCAGTTCCCCCCCCTACAGGGTTGGGGCGATGAACACTGAAGCTTTCTTT. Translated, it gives CASSSPPYRVGAMNTEAFF. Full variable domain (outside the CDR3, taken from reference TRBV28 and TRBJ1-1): DVKVTQSSRYLVKRTGEKVFLECVQDMDHENMFWYRQDPGLGLRLIYFSYDVKMKEKGDIPEGYSVSREKKERFSLILESASTNQTSMYLCASSSPPYRVGAMNTEAFFGQGTRLTVV.

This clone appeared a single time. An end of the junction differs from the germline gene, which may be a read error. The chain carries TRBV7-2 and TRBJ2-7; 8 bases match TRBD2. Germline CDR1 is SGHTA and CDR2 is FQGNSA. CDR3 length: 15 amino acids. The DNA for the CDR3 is TGTGCCAGCAGCCTAGCTAGCGGGTCTCCCTACGAGCAGTACTTC. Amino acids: CASSLASGSPYEQYF.

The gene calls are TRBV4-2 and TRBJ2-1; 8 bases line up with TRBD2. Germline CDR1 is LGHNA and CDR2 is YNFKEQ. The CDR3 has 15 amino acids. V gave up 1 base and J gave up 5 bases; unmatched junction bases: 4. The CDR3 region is CASSQVAGLNNEQFF. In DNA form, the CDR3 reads TGTGCCAGCAGCCAAGTAGCGGGGCTAAACAATGAGCAGTTCTTC.

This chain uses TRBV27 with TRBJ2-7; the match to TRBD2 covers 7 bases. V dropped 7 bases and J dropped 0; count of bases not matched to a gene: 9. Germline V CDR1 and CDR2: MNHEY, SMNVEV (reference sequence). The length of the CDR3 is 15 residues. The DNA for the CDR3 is TGTGCCAGCACCAAATCGGGAGGCAGCTCCTACGAGCAGTACTTC. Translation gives CASTKSGGSSYEQYF.

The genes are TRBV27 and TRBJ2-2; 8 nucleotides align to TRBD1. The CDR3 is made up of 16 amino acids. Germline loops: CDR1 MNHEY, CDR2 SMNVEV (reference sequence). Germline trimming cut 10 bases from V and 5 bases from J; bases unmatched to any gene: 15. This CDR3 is CATKNDRGVRTGELFF. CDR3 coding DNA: TGTGCCACGAAAAACGACAGGGGAGTGAGGACCGGGGAGCTGTTTTTT.

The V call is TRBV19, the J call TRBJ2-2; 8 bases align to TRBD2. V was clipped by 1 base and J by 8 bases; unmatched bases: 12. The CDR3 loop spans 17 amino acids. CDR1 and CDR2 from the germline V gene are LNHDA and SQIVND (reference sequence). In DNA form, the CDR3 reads TGTGCCAGTAGTATAGGCACCACTAGCGGAATCGGTGGGGAGCTGTTTTTT. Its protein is CASSIGTTSGIGGELFF.

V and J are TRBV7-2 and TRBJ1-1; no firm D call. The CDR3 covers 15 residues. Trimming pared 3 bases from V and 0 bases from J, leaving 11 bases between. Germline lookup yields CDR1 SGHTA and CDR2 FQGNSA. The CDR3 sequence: CASSLVGSMNTEAFF. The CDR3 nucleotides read TGTGCCAGCAGCTTGGTCGGGTCTATGAACACTGAAGCTTTCTTT.

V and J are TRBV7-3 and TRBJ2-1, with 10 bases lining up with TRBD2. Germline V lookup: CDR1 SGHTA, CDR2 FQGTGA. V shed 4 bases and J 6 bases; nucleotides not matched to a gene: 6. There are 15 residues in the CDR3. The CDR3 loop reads CASSSTSGTSNEQFF. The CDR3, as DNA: TGTGCCAGCAGCTCTACTAGCGGGACTTCCAATGAGCAGTTCTTC.